This T cell receptor (beta chain) was identified during a study of blood T cell repertoires in COVID-19 (dated by TCRdb to the early 2020s). For the study in its entirety: Collaborator samples came from the United States, Italy and Spain and covered acute and convalescent phases of COVID-19. A de-identified subject ID, COVID-19 status, age in years and sex were almost always included in the sample metadata. The samples were drawn from two sources: the first 160 participants of the ongoing ImmuneRACE study, and 950 to 1,500 subjects contributed by 6 global collaborators. Where HLA class I and class II types were available, the types were taken from metadata supplied by the sample provider, not from assay-based typing. A freely available public database, intended as a resource for researchers studying the immune response to SARS-CoV-2, is where the repertoires were released. The prospective study material was composed of cDNA or gDNA derived from T cells, B-cell-depleted T cells, or PBMCs. Deeply sampled blood TCRbeta repertoires from subjects exposed to, actively infected with, or recovered from COVID-19 were included in the dataset.

At the junction V is shortened by 0 bases and J by 5 bases; bases outside the gene matches: 6. CDR1 and CDR2, per the germline V gene, are SGHVS and FQNEAQ. CDR3 length: 17 amino acids, cysteine to phenylalanine. Kept here is only the CDR3 DNA, which spans 51 bases and is read in frame from base 1. Samples from volunteer blood donors who had recovered from COVID-19 were contributed by a second Seattle source. Collaborating institutions collected whole blood in K2EDTA tubes following their own protocols. For TCRbeta analysis, collaborators shipped samples as frozen whole blood, isolated PBMCs, or DNA extracted from either of those sample types. The immunoSEQ Assay, a bias-controlled multiplex PCR, was used to amplify TCRbeta CDR3 regions from genomic DNA. Turning to the authors' computational methods: Within the assay, amplification of reference gene primers was used to estimate how many nucleated cells each sample contained. To quantify the absolute abundance of each unique TCRbeta CDR3 rearrangement, sequence reads were collapsed and filtered. Productive Simpson clonality was computed per sample as the square root of Simpson's diversity index over productive rearrangements. TCRdb mirrors the immuneACCESS table, restricted to in-frame sequences. Some clones are absent from its copies; in checked studies, under half trace to an unresolved V gene, and the reason for the others is unknown. For V, J and clone size, that table is used; D and trimming come from the DNA. This sample comprises 200,000 to 250,000 clones, around nine tenths of them detected only once. Roughly 6.4% of the sample is held by the ten biggest clonotypes.

Turning to this clone: Its antigen has not been determined. Per-base quality was not reported, and no clone a single base away is much larger than it.

What the research found in general, with its limitations: The quantity of clinical and demographic metadata differed by source and by participant and was supplied without curation.

The chain is assembled from TRBV7-8 and TRBJ1-6; 8 central bases correspond to TRBD1. Sequencing input: peripheral blood. The clonotype was recovered from a man in his 60s who had recovered from COVID-19. The CDR3 region: CASSLAQGARNNSPLHF. In nucleotide form, the sequence is TGTGCCAGCAGCTTAGCCCAGGGGGCTCGAAATAATTCACCCCTCCACTTT.